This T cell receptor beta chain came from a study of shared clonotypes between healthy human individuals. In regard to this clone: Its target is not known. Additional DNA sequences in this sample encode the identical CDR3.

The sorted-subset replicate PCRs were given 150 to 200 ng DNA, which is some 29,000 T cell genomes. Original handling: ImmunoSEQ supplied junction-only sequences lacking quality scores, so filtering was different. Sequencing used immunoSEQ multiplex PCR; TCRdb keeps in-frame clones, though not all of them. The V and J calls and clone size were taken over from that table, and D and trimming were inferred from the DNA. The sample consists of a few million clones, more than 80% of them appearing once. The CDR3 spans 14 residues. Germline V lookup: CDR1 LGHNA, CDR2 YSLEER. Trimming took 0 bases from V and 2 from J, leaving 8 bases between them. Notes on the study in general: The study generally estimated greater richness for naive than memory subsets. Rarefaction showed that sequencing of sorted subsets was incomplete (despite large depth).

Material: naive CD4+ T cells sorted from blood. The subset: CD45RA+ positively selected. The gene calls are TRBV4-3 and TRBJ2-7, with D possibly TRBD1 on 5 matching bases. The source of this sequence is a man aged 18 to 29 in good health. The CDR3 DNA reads TGCGCCAGCAGCCAAGAGCCAGGGCCCTACGAGCAGTACTTC. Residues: CASSQEPGPYEQYF.